This T cell receptor (beta chain) was sequenced during a study of blood T cell repertoires in COVID-19. The CDR3 contains 14 residues. Germline V CDR1 and CDR2: SGHTA, FQGNSA. Losses at the gene ends were 2 bases for V and 9 bases for J; bases not matched to a gene: 6. Assay used: immunoSEQ multiplex PCR; TCRdb lists only in-frame clones, some missing. This table has 230,000 or so clones, more than 75% appearing once. V is TRBV7-2 and J is TRBJ1-5; 8 bases are a match to TRBD1. The sequence was collected from a man aged 40-49 years with active or convalescent COVID-19. What was sequenced was peripheral blood. This chain's CDR3 is CASSLMDRARPQHF. The CDR3 coding sequence is TGTGCCAGCAGCTTAATGGACAGGGCGAGGCCCCAGCATTTT.